This TCR beta chain was sequenced in a study of T cells during gluten challenge in celiac disease (dated by TCRdb to about 2017). Context from the whole study: Paired single-cell TCR sequencing was carried out for roughly 7 challenge participants in whom a significant rise in HLA-DQ:gluten tetramer-binding T cells was shown. During the challenge, blood was drawn at baseline, day 6 and day 14, while duodenal biopsies were taken at baseline and day 14. On the Illumina MiSeq, paired-end 250 bp sequencing was performed for single-cell libraries and paired-end 300 bp sequencing was performed for bulk libraries.

With regard to this clonotype: Base qualities are not at hand, and no much larger clone is one base apart.

The germline V gene sets CDR1 to SGHTS and CDR2 to YDEGEE. From the cysteine up to the phenylalanine, the CDR3 has a length of 14 residues. Only the CDR3 DNA stays, 42 bases, in frame from base 1. V and J are truncated by 1 base and 6 bases respectively, leaving an intervening sequence of 13 bases. Preparation of the library involved single-cell sequencing. Sequencer: Illumina MiSeq. Paired single-cell TCR-alpha and TCR-beta sequences were amplified by three nested PCRs with multiplexed primers covering all TRA and TRB V genes. In the source study's methods: Selected pRESTO steps were used to preprocess reads, and IMGT/HighV-QUEST was used to assign V, D, J genes and CDR3 junctions. Single cells were retained only when identified as valid singletons with at most three chains, each chain being supported by 100 or more reads. A clonotype was defined by identical paired TCR-alpha/beta nucleotide sequences, and sharing of only roughly 0.18% between patients indicated that cross-contamination was negligible. In samples containing more than 20 cells, repertoire diversity was estimated using a Shannon index corrected for undersampling. TCRdb reanalyzed the raw reads on its own, using fastp at Q25 for trimming and MiXCR for clone calling, and kept in-frame beta chains. Rows with one shared CDR3 protein collapse into an entry with the most common genes and DNA. The V and J calls reflect TCRdb's pipeline rather than the authors' work. The sample data list about 190 distinct CDR3 sequences, and roughly 38% of these were observed just once. The ten largest account for about 42% of the sample.

Findings and caveats that apply to the study as a whole: In several patients, roughly 12-45% of single-cell TCR-alpha/beta clonotypes seen at the latest time point had also been present at baseline, compared with about 52-55% in the bulk data. Clonal expansion rose on day 6, as shown by reduced sample-corrected Shannon diversity of circulating gluten-specific T cells. Gluten-specific T cells in the circulation reached a peak on day 6, and the day-6 repertoire appeared to be made up largely of expanded preexisting memory clonotypes.

A 14-day oral dietary gluten challenge was undertaken by treated celiac disease patients on a gluten-free diet so that recall of gluten-specific T cells could be studied. In the lamina propria, live cells were gated as tetramer-binding CD3+ CD8- CD4+ T cells, with CD11c, CD14, CD15, CD19 and CD56 cells excluded. An Aria II cell sorter was used to sort cells as single cells, and also in bulk when tetramer-positive cells were relatively plentiful. At baseline and on day 14, seven to nine duodenal biopsies were obtained from every challenged patient. Biopsies were treated with EDTA to remove epithelium, digested with collagenase, homogenized and filtered to yield cryopreserved lamina propria cell suspensions. Thawed cells were stained with a pool of PE-conjugated HLA-DQ:gluten tetramers presenting immunodominant gluten epitopes before sorting of tetramer-binding CD4+ T cells.

The sequence links TRBV5-8 to TRBJ1-2; confidence is insufficient to name the D gene. This clonotype was sampled from a male donor with celiac disease. Sequencing was performed on gluten-specific CD4+ T cells sorted from the duodenum using tetramers, taken at baseline or on day 14 of gluten challenge (not recorded which). The nucleotide sequence reads TGTGCCAGCAGCTTGCGGGGAACGGAAAATGGCTACACCTTC. The resulting protein is CASSLRGTENGYTF.